The 22 T cell receptor beta chains given below trace back to one sample, sequenced in a study of T cells after yellow fever vaccination. TCRdb called the 5' RACE reads again in MiXCR, with one record for every CDR3 protein. The sample has approximately 550,000 distinct CDR3 sequences, about 13% seen once; the top ten hold around 15%. The input for sequencing was PBMCs, taken on the day of the yellow fever booster vaccination. These receptor sequences come from a man aged 25-45 years who received the YFV17D yellow fever vaccine.

This clonotype was counted only a few times. The rearrangement uses TRBV10-2 and TRBJ1-1, with a weak D call TRBD1 (6 bases). Germline CDR1 reads WSHSY; CDR2 reads SAAADI. The CDR3 runs 14 residues. V was clipped by 5 bases and J by 1 base, with 11 bases between them. The CDR3 loop reads CASSTPGQNTEAFF. Here the CDR3 DNA reads TGCGCCAGCAGTACTCCGGGACAGAACACTGAAGCTTTCTTT.

The rearrangement uses TRBV11-2 and TRBJ2-7, with D uncertain. This CDR3 comprises 15 residues. With 2 bases removed from V and 2 bases from J, the gap between germline ends came to 13 bases. Germline V lookup: CDR1 SGHAT, CDR2 FQNNGV. The CDR3 reads CASSLTLGPTYEQYF. In nucleotides, the CDR3 is TGTGCCAGCAGCTTAACACTGGGCCCAACCTACGAGCAGTACTTC.

The chain has TRBV12-3 or TRBV12-4 and TRBJ2-3, with TRBD1 matching 9 bases. Trimming took 6 bases from V and 0 from J; bases not matched to a gene: 7. CDR3 length: 16 residues. CDR3 loop: CASSLNRGRSTDTQYF. As DNA, the CDR3 is TGTGCCAGCAGCCTAAACAGGGGGCGAAGCACAGATACGCAGTATTTT.

This clonotype has a handful of counts. The rearrangement joins TRBV5-1 to TRBJ2-2, with D possibly matching TRBD1 (6 bases). The CDR3 consists of 15 residues. Per the germline V gene, CDR1 is SGHRS and CDR2 is YFSETQ. The V gene lost 2 bases and the J gene lost 0 bases, with 8 bases spanning the gap. The CDR3 reads CASSFGTPNTGELFF. CDR3 DNA: TGCGCCAGCAGCTTTGGGACACCGAACACCGGGGAGCTGTTTTTT.

This clonotype occurred a few times. The chain is built from TRBV18 and TRBJ1-4; no definite D call. The CDR3 runs 15 residues. The germline V gene encodes CDR1 KGHSH and CDR2 LQKENI. V was cut by 0 bases and J by 7 bases, with 12 bases left in between. In DNA form, the CDR3 reads TGTGCCAGCTCACCACCGTCAGGTATTGGTGAAAAACTGTTTTTT. Protein sequence: CASSPPSGIGEKLFF.

This clonotype showed up just a few times. The chain couples TRBV27 to TRBJ2-1; the match to TRBD2 covers 11 bases. The CDR3 is made up of 14 amino acids. The V and J ends lost 7 bases and 4 bases, in that order; junction bases with no gene match: 3. CDR1 MNHEY and CDR2 SMNVEV come from the germline V gene (reference sequence). The CDR3 sequence is CASKTSGSYNEQFF. The CDR3, as DNA: TGTGCCAGCAAAACTAGCGGGAGTTACAATGAGCAGTTCTTC.

This CDR3 reads CASSLAFAGAKNIQYF. The CDR3 nucleotides are TGTGCCAGCAGCTTAGCGTTTGCGGGGGCCAAAAACATTCAGTACTTC. The genes are TRBV7-2 and TRBJ2-4; weak D call: TRBD2 (6 bases). V lost 0 bases to trimming and J lost 1 base, with 10 bases between them. Germline values: CDR1 SGHTA, CDR2 FQGNSA. CDR3 size: 16 residues.

This chain uses TRBV10-3 with TRBJ2-1, with TRBD2 matching over 9 bases. This CDR3 comprises 16 residues. Per germline, CDR1 ENHRY and CDR2 SYGVKD. The ends lost 3 bases at V and 0 bases at J; junction bases unmatched: 3. The DNA of the CDR3 is TGTGCCATCAGTGACGCTAGCGGGACCTCCTACAATGAGCAGTTCTTC. This sequence encodes CAISDASGTSYNEQFF.

The V gene is TRBV5-1, the J gene TRBJ2-5, with 9 bases lining up with TRBD1. Per germline, CDR1 SGHRS and CDR2 YFSETQ. The CDR3 runs to 16 residues. The J segment lost 5 bases and the V segment lost 0 bases, leaving 8 bases of the junction unmatched. CDR3 sequence (DNA): TGCGCCAGCAGCTTGGTCGGGACAGGGTTAGACGAGACCCAGTACTTC. It yields the protein CASSLVGTGLDETQYF.

This clonotype was found a few times. The chain uses TRBV7-9 and TRBJ1-6; 7 nucleotides match TRBD1. The germline V gene encodes CDR1 SEHNR and CDR2 FQNEAQ (reference sequence). The V segment lost 5 bases and the J segment 4 bases; nucleotides outside the gene matches: 2. The CDR3 totals 14 residues. The CDR3 region has the DNA TGTGCCAGCAGCCAGGGGGGTTATAATTCACCCCTCCACTTT. Amino acids: CASSQGGYNSPLHF.

This clonotype has ten or more counts. The CDR3 loop reads CSARGLAGGGNEQYF. Here the CDR3 DNA reads TGCAGTGCTAGGGGACTAGCGGGAGGGGGGAACGAGCAGTACTTC. V gene TRBV20-1 combines with J gene TRBJ2-7; TRBD2 matches 16 bases. V lost 3 bases, J lost 5 bases, and 4 bases stayed unmatched. CDR3 length: 15 amino acids. From germline, CDR1 is DFQATT and CDR2 SNEGSKA (reference sequence).

This clonotype was observed a few times. The genes are TRBV10-2 and TRBJ2-7; D unresolved. Trimming stripped 11 bases from V and 5 bases from J, with 13 bases between. Germline values: CDR1 WSHSY, CDR2 SAAADI. The CDR3 extends over 11 amino acids. This chain's CDR3 is CAASSTHEQYF. The CDR3 DNA follows: TGCGCCGCCTCAAGTACGCACGAGCAGTACTTC.

J is TRBJ2-7 and V is TRBV10-1, with a tentative D call TRBD1 (5 bases). Germline CDR1 and CDR2: WNHNN and SYGVQD (reference sequence). V lost 2 bases and J 9 bases, leaving 11 bases between the germline ends. There are 12 residues in the CDR3. The CDR3 loop is CASSEGASWQYF. CDR3 bases: TGCGCCAGCAGTGAGGGGGCTAGTTGGCAGTACTTC.

The V call is TRBV30, the J call TRBJ1-5; perhaps TRBD1 as D (6 bases). CDR1 is GTSNPN, CDR2 SVGIG, per germline (reference sequence). This CDR3 is 16 amino acids long. V was clipped by 0 bases and J by 7 bases, with 19 bases between them. For the CDR3, the DNA is TGTGCCTGGAGTGTACAAAGGGGACATGGGAAACAGCCCCAGCATTTT. Protein: CAWSVQRGHGKQPQHF.

This clonotype was seen only a few times. The CDR3, as DNA: TGTGCCAGCAGTTTTGGGGGAGGGTGGTACGAGCAGTACTTC. The encoded protein is CASSFGGGWYEQYF. The J gene is TRBJ2-7, the V gene TRBV27, with 7 bases matching TRBD2. The V and J ends lost 3 bases and 4 bases, in that order; junction bases with no gene match: 6. The germline V gene has CDR1 MNHEY and CDR2 SMNVEV (reference sequence). CDR3 length: 14 amino acids.

This clonotype showed up just a few times. The CDR3 spells CSVGGQAEGYEQYF. As DNA, the CDR3 is TGCAGCGTTGGGGGACAGGCGGAGGGATACGAGCAGTACTTC. This rearrangement joins TRBV29-1 to TRBJ2-7, with 8 bases matching TRBD1. The V and J ends lost 4 bases and 4 bases, in that order; junction bases with no gene match: 9. This CDR3 has 14 residues. The germline V gene encodes CDR1 SQVTM and CDR2 ANQGSEA.

The chain has TRBV20-1 and TRBJ2-3; maybe TRBD2 (5 bases). V was pared by 3 bases and J by 8 bases, with 15 bases between. The V gene's germline CDR1 is DFQATT and CDR2 SNEGSKA (reference sequence). This CDR3 spans 13 amino acids. CDR3 loop: CSAREDYYGTQYF. CDR3 nucleotides: TGCAGTGCTAGGGAAGACTATTACGGTACGCAGTATTTT.

V and J are TRBV9 and TRBJ2-1, with no clear D. The CDR3 spans 16 residues. The ends were cut back, 3 bases at V and 6 bases at J, with 19 bases in the middle. The germline CDR1 and CDR2 sequences are SGDLS and YYNGEE. The CDR3, as DNA: TGTGCCAGCAGCGACCCCCCGGCGCGGTCAGTCAATGAGCAGTTCTTC. It specifies CASSDPPARSVNEQFF.

The chain has TRBV7-9 and TRBJ1-1, with D hard to call. V shed 5 bases and J shed 0 bases, with 13 bases lying between them. The CDR3 consists of 15 residues. The germline gives CDR1 SEHNR, CDR2 FQNEAQ (reference sequence). The CDR3 coding sequence is TGTGCCAGCAGCCCCCGGAGGGAGTTGAACACTGAAGCTTTCTTT. It translates to CASSPRRELNTEAFF.

Many counts were recorded for this clonotype. V and J are TRBV5-1 and TRBJ1-1; D remains unclear. This CDR3 spans 13 amino acids. The V gene's germline CDR1 is SGHRS and CDR2 YFSETQ. Trimming removed 1 base from V and 1 base from J, with 5 bases in between. In DNA form, the CDR3 reads TGCGCCAGCAGCTTGTGGGAGAACACTGAAGCTTTCTTT. Its protein product is CASSLWENTEAFF.

A few counts support this clonotype. The V call is TRBV7-8, the J call TRBJ2-3, with D possibly TRBD2 on 6 matching bases. The CDR3 covers 14 residues. The germline V gene encodes CDR1 SGHVS and CDR2 FQNEAQ. V was shortened by 6 bases and J by 1 base, with 11 bases between the two germline ends. The CDR3 DNA sequence: TGTGCCAGCAGGTGGGCTAGCGGCACAGATACGCAGTATTTT. Translating it yields CASRWASGTDTQYF.

This clonotype occurred a few times. The chain links TRBV6-2 or TRBV6-3 to TRBJ1-1; 7 positions match TRBD1. This CDR3 comprises 18 residues. V trimming: 6 bases; J trimming: 0 bases; junction bases outside the gene matches: 16. Germline lookup yields CDR1 MNHEY and CDR2 SVGEGT. CDR3 loop: CASRIQDRRSILNTEAFF. CDR3 sequence (DNA): TGTGCCAGCAGAATTCAGGACAGGAGATCGATTTTGAACACTGAAGCTTTCTTT.